This TCR beta chain is from a study of blood T cell repertoires in COVID-19. Across the study: Acute-phase and convalescent COVID-19 samples originated in the United States, Italy and Spain. From T cells, B-cell-depleted T cells, or PBMCs came the material, which was cDNA or gDNA.

In the source study's methods: Researchers report that nucleated cell counts were estimated from reference gene primer amplification. Clones were read by immunoSEQ multiplex PCR, and TCRdb kept only the in-frame ones, dropping some. V and J calls and clone size are given by that table; D and trimming were obtained from the DNA. The table lists about 300,000 clones, around 92% of them singletons. This clone occurred a few times. V lost 4 bases, J lost 0 bases, and 3 bases stayed unmatched. The CDR3 covers 14 residues. Germline assignment: CDR1 MNHEY and CDR2 SVGAGI. Sequenced input: peripheral blood. The gene calls are TRBV6-5 and TRBJ2-7; 7 nucleotides line up with TRBD1. This clonotype originated in a man younger than 35 who had recovered from COVID-19. The CDR3: CASSSTGLSYEQYF. The DNA for the CDR3 is TGTGCCAGCAGTTCGACAGGGCTCTCCTACGAGCAGTACTTC.